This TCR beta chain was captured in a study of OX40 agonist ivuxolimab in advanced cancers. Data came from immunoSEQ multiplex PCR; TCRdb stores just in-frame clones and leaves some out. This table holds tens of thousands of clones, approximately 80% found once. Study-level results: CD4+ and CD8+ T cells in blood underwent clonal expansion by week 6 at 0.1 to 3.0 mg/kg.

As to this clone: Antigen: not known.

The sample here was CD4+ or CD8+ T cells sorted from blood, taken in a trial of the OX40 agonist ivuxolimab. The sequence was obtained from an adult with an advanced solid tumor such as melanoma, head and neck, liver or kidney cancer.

The CDR3 DNA reads TGTGCCAGCAGCAGCCTCGGAGTGGCCAAAAACATTCAGTACTTC. Translation gives CASSSLGVAKNIQYF. This chain joins TRBV6-8 and TRBJ2-4, with D hard to call. Germline assignment: CDR1 MNHGY and CDR2 SAAAGT. The CDR3 extends over 15 amino acids. Trimming removed 6 bases at V and 1 base at J, with 13 bases between.